Given below is one T cell receptor (beta chain) in context. CDR1 and CDR2 (germline): SGHTA, FQGNSA. Trimming took off 5 bases at V and 0 bases at J, with 14 bases between the two ends. The CDR3 covers 16 residues. The entry originates in a study of blood T cell repertoires in COVID-19. The wider study: Donors in the United States, Italy and Spain gave samples during acute or convalescent COVID-19.

Measured with immunoSEQ multiplex PCR; TCRdb has only the in-frame clones, and not every one. The table includes 150,000 to 200,000 clones, around 80% detected once. This chain joins TRBV7-2 and TRBJ2-1; D is possibly TRBD1 (5 bases). The receptor's source is a woman at least 80 years old with acute or convalescent COVID-19. The sample taken for sequencing was peripheral blood. The CDR3 loop is CASSPGQLLSYNEQFF. The CDR3, as DNA: TGTGCCAGCAGCCCCGGACAACTCCTCTCCTACAATGAGCAGTTCTTC.